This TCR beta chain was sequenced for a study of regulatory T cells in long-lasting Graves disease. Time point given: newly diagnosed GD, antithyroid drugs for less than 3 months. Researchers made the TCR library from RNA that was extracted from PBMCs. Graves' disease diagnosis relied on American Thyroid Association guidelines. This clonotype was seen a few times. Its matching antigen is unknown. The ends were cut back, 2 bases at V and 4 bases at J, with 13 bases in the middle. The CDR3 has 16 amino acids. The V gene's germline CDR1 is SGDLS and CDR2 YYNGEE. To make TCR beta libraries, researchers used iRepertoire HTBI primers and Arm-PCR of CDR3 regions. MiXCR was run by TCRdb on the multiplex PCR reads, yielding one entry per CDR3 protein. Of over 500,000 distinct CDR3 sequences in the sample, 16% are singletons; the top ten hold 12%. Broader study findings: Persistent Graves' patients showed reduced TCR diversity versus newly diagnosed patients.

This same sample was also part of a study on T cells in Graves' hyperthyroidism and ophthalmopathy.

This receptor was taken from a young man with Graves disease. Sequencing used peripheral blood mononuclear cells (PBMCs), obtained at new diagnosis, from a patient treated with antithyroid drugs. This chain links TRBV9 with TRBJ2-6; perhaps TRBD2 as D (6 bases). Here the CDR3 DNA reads TGTGCCAGCAGCGTTGACAGCGGAGGGGGGGCCAACGTCCTGACTTTC. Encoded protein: CASSVDSGGGANVLTF.